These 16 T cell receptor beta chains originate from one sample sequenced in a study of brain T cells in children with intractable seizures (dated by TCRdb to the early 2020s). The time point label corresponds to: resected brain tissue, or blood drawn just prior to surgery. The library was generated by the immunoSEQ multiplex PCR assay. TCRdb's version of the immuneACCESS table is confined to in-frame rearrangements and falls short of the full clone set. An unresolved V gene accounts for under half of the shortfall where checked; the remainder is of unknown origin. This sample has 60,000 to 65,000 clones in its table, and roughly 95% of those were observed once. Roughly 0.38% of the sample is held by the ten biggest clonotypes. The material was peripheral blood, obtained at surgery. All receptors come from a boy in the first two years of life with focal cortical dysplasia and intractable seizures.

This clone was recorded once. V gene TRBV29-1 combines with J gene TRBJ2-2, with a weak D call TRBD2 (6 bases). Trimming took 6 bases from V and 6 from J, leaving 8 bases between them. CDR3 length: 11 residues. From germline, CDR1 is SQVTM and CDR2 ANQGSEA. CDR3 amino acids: CSVREAGELFF. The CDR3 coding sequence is TGCAGCGTAAGGGAGGCCGGGGAGCTGTTTTTT.

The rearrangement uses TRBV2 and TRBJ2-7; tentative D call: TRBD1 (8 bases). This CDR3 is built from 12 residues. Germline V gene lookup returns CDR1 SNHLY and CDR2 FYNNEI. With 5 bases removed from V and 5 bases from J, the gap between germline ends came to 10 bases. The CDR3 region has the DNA TGTGCCAGCAGTACAGGGGGGGACGAGCAGTACTTC. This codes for CASSTGGDEQYF.

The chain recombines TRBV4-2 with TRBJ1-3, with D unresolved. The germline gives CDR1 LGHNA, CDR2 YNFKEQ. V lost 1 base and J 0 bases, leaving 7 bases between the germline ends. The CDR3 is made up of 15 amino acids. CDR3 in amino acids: CASSQAGVSGNTIYF. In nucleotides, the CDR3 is TGTGCCAGCAGCCAAGCAGGAGTCTCTGGAAACACCATATATTTT.

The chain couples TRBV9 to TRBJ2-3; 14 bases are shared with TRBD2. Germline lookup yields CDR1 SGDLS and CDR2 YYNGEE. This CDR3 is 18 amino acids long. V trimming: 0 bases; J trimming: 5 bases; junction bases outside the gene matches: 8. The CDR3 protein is CASSVAGTSGSIVDTQYF. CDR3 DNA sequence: TGTGCCAGCAGCGTAGCCGGGACTAGCGGGAGTATTGTAGATACGCAGTATTTT.

The CDR3 here is CASSLRSLAGSSYNEQFF. CDR3 DNA: TGTGCCAGCAGTTTAAGGAGCTTAGCGGGAAGCTCCTACAATGAGCAGTTCTTC. V usage is TRBV27 and J usage is TRBJ2-1; 8 nucleotides line up with TRBD2. Germline assignment: CDR1 MNHEY and CDR2 SMNVEV (reference sequence). The J segment lost 0 bases and the V segment lost 2 bases, leaving 9 bases of the junction unmatched. CDR3 length: 18 residues.

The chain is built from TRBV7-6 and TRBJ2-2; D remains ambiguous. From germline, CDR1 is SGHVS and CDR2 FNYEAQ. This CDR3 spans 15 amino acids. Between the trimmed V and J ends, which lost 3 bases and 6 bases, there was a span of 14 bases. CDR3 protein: CASSFVWDGPGELFF. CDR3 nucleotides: TGTGCCAGCAGCTTCGTATGGGATGGCCCCGGGGAGCTGTTTTTT.

This CDR3 reads CASSPNPRDRGLYTDTQYF. CDR3 nucleotides: TGTGCCAGCAGTCCGAACCCCCGGGACAGGGGGCTTTACACAGATACGCAGTATTTT. The rearrangement joins TRBV28 to TRBJ2-3; 12 bases match TRBD1. CDR3 length: 19 amino acids. The germline V gene encodes CDR1 MDHEN and CDR2 SYDVKM. V dropped 5 bases and J dropped 2; count of bases not matched to a gene: 14.

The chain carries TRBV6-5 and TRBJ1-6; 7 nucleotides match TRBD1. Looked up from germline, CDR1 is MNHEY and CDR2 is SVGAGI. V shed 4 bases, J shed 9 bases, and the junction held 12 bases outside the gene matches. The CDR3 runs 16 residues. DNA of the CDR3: TGTGCCAGCAGTTCCGGGGGGAGGGGGCTAGGTTCACCCCTCCACTTT. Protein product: CASSSGGRGLGSPLHF.

CDR3 coding DNA: TGTGCCACCCGTCAACTTCGGGACAGCTACGAGCAGTACTTC. This translates into CATRQLRDSYEQYF. This chain joins TRBV24-1 and TRBJ2-7, with 7 bases that match TRBD1. With 9 bases clipped from V and 3 bases from J, the junction kept 10 bases outside the gene matches. The CDR3 is 14 amino acids. CDR1 and CDR2 (germline): KGHDR, SFDVKD.

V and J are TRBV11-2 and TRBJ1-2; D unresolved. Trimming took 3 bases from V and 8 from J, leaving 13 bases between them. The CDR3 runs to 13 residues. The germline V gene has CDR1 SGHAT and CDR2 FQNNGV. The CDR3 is CASSFRGWYGYTF. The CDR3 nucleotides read TGTGCCAGCAGCTTTCGGGGTTGGTACGGCTACACCTTC.

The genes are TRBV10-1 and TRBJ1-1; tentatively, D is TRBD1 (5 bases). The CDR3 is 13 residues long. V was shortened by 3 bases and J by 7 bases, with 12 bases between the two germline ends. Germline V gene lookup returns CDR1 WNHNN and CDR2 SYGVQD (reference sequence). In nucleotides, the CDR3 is TGCGCCAGCAGTGAAGGAGGACAAGTTGAAGCTTTCTTT. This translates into CASSEGGQVEAFF.

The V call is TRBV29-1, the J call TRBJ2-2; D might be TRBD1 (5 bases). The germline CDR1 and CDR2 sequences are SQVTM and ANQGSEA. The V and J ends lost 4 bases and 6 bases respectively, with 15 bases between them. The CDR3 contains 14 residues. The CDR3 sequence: CSVGSGSPAGELFF. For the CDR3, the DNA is TGCAGCGTTGGGTCAGGGTCCCCCGCCGGGGAGCTGTTTTTT.

The CDR3 loop is CASSRDGTSGGPRLFTDTQYF. In DNA form, the CDR3 reads TGTGCCAGTAGTAGAGACGGGACTAGCGGGGGACCTCGGCTATTCACAGATACGCAGTATTTT. V gene TRBV19 combines with J gene TRBJ2-3, with 14 nucleotides matching TRBD2. The germline CDR1 and CDR2 sequences are LNHDA and SQIVND (reference sequence). Losses at the gene ends were 4 bases for V and 2 bases for J; bases not matched to a gene: 17. The CDR3 is 21 residues long.

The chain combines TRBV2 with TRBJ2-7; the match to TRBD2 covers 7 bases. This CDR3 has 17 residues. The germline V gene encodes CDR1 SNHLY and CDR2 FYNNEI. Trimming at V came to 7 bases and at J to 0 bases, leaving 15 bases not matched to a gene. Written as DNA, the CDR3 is TGTGCCAGCACCACCGACTCCCGGGACTATATCTCCTACGAGCAGTACTTC. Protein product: CASTTDSRDYISYEQYF.

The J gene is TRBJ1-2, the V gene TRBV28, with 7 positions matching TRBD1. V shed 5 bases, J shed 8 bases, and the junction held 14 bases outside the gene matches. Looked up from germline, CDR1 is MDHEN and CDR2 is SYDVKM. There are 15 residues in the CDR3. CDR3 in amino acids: CASSRTSTGLGGYTF. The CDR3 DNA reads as TGTGCCAGCAGTCGGACCTCGACAGGGCTTGGGGGCTACACCTTC.

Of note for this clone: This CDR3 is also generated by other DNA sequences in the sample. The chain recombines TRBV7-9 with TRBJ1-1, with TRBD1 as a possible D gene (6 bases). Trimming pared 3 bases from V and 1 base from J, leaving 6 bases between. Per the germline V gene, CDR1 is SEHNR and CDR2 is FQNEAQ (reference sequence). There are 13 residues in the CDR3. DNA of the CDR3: TGTGCCAGCAGCTTGACAGGGAACACTGAAGCTTTCTTT. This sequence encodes CASSLTGNTEAFF.